This T cell receptor (beta chain) was retrieved from a study of early T cells in non-severe SARS-CoV-2 infection. Overall study: The study sequenced bulk RNA from unsorted whole blood, with chains unpaired.

Whole-study results and caveats: VDJdb matching, biased toward anti-spike CD8 responses, missed private and CD4 specificities.

Concerning this clonotype: Its matching antigen is unknown. This may be a read error: a much more frequent sequence differs by one nucleotide.

The CDR3 is 15 amino acids. Deletions cut 1 base from V and 4 bases from J, with 12 bases between. CDR1 is SGHTA and CDR2 is FQGNSA in the germline V gene. Attached unique molecular identifiers marked individual cDNA molecules. TCRdb called the 5' RACE reads again in MiXCR, with one record for every CDR3 protein. The table lists roughly 80,000 distinct CDR3 sequences, 10% to 12% of them singletons, with 9.5% to 15% in the top ten. The specimen comprised whole blood, sampled at baseline. This chain links TRBV7-2 with TRBJ2-3; D unclear. The TCR comes from an adult who was a healthcare worker with PCR-confirmed SARS-CoV-2 infection or an uninfected control (not recorded which). CDR3 coding DNA: TGTGCCAGCAGCTTAGGGCTATTCTCCGCAGATACGCAGTATTTT. Protein sequence: CASSLGLFSADTQYF.